This T cell receptor (beta chain) is from a study of CD8+ T cells in alopecia areata. Overall study: Severity of treated patients was scored by affected scalp percentage. Whole-study findings and limits: Tofacitinib delivered significant drops in scalp clonality and in expanded CD8+ clones among the top 100. Scalp repertoires also include resident alphabeta T cells from normal skin. Lesional tissue from the scalp (especially in alopecia totalis/universalis) showed higher clonality than normal scalp.

This clone was counted between two and nine times. What it binds is unknown. Indicated treatment: oral pan-JAK inhibitor, 5-10 mg twice daily. V shed 7 bases and J shed 0 bases, with 16 bases lying between them. The CDR3 runs to 14 residues. Germline V lookup: CDR1 SQVTM, CDR2 ANQGSEA. The authors extracted RNA and reverse transcribed it into cDNA as the sequencing template. Generated by immunoSEQ multiplex PCR, the TCRdb table keeps only in-frame clones and is missing some. The sample carries tens of thousands of clones, around 45% recorded once. Here the sequenced sample was CD8+ T cells sorted from blood, taken at approximately week 37, from a patient treated with tofacitinib. The chain has TRBV29-1 and TRBJ2-7, with TRBD2 as a possible D gene (6 bases). The sequence was obtained from a human donor with alopecia areata. CDR3 region: CSALGDGSSYEQYF. The CDR3 nucleotides read TGCAGCGCCCTAGGGGACGGGAGCTCCTACGAGCAGTACTTC.